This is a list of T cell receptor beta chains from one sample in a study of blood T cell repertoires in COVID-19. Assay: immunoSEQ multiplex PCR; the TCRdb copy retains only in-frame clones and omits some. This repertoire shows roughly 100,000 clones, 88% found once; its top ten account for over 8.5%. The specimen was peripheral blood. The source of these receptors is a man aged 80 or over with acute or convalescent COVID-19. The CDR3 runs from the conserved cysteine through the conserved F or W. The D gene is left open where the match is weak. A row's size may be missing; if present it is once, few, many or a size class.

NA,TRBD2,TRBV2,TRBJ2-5,CASSVGSGASQETQYF,TGTGCCAGCAGTGTAGGCAGCGGGGCATCTCAAGAGACCCAGTACTTC
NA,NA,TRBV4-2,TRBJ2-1,CASSQVEGSYNEQFF,TGTGCCAGCAGCCAAGTAGAGGGCTCCTACAATGAGCAGTTCTTC
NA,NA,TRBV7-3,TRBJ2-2,CASSWSGTGELFF,TGTGCCAGCAGCTGGTCGGGCACCGGGGAGCTGTTTTTT
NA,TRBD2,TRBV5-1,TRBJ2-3,CASSGGVTDTQYF,TGCGCCAGCAGCGGGGGGGTCACAGATACGCAGTATTTT
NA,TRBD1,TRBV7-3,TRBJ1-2,CASSLTPGGAYGYTF,TGTGCCAGCAGCTTAACCCCAGGGGGCGCGTATGGCTACACCTTC
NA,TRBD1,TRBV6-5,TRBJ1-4,CASSYGGTGNNEKLFF,TGTGCCAGCAGTTACGGAGGGACAGGCAATAATGAAAAACTGTTTTTT
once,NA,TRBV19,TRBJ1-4,CASRPSRYGNEKLFF,TGTGCCAGTAGGCCATCGAGATACGGTAATGAAAAACTGTTTTTT
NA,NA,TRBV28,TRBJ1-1,CASSSWSAEAFF,TGTGCCAGCAGTTCCTGGAGCGCTGAAGCTTTCTTT
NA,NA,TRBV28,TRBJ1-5,CASSRRSGANQPQHF,TGTGCCAGCAGTAGACGCTCAGGGGCCAATCAGCCCCAGCATTTT
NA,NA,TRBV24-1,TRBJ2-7,CATSKHSGYEQYF,TGTGCCACCAGTAAGCATAGCGGCTACGAGCAGTACTTC
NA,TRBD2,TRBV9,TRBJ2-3,CASSTRLAASTDTQYF,TGTGCCAGCAGCACCAGACTAGCAGCTAGCACAGATACGCAGTATTTT
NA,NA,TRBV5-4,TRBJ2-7,CASSKTGYYEQYF,TGTGCCAGCAGCAAAACAGGGTACTACGAGCAGTACTTC
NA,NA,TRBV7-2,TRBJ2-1,CASTRSFEPNEQFF,TGTGCCAGCACCCGAAGCTTCGAGCCCAATGAGCAGTTCTTC
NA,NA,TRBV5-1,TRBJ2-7,CASSPSVSYEQYF,TGCGCCAGCAGCCCTTCAGTCTCGTACGAGCAGTACTTC
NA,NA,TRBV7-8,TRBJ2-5,CASSTGIRETQYF,TGTGCCAGCAGCACAGGGATCAGGGAGACCCAGTACTTC
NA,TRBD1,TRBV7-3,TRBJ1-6,CASSWGQNSPLHF,TGTGCCAGCAGCTGGGGACAGAACTCACCCCTCCACTTT
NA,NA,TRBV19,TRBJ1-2,CASTNRDKANYGYTF,TGTGCCAGTACTAATCGGGACAAAGCTAACTATGGCTACACCTTC
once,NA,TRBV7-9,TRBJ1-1,CASSLTGTEAFF,TGTGCCAGCAGCTTGACCGGGACAGAAGCTTTCTTT
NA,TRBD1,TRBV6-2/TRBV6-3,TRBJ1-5,CASSSGQPYSNQPQHF,TGTGCCAGCAGCTCGGGACAGCCCTATAGCAATCAGCCCCAGCATTTT
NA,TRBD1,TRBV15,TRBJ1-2,CATSKAGQGHSSSYTF,TGTGCCACCAGCAAAGCTGGACAGGGGCATTCGAGTAGCTACACCTTC
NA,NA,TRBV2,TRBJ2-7,CASTEVEDRKYF,TGTGCCAGCACAGAGGTCGAGGACAGAAAGTACTTC
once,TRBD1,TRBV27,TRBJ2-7,CASSRPGTGGYEQYF,TGTGCCAGCAGTCGCCCCGGGACAGGGGGATACGAGCAGTACTTC
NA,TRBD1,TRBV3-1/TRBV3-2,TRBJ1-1,CASSRPSGGAGHTEAFF,TGTGCCAGCAGCCGACCATCAGGGGGCGCTGGTCACACTGAAGCTTTCTTT
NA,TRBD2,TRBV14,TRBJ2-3,CASSQIRTSGMMFADTQYF,TGTGCCAGCAGTCAAATCCGGACTAGCGGGATGATGTTTGCAGATACGCAGTATTTT
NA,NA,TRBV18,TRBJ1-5,CASSPGPGIDQPQHF,TGTGCCAGCTCACCCGGGCCAGGGATCGACCAGCCCCAGCATTTT
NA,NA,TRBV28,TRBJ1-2,CASSPNPNRDGYTF,TGTGCCAGCAGTCCAAACCCAAACAGGGATGGCTACACCTTC
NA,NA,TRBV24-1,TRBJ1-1,CATSVRGEAFF,TGTGCCACCAGTGTAAGGGGTGAAGCTTTCTTT
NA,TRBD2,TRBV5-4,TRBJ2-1,CASRAGTSDYNEQFF,TGTGCCAGCAGGGCCGGGACTAGCGATTACAATGAGCAGTTCTTC
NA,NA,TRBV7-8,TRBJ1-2,CASSLMGRVEYGYTF,TGTGCCAGCAGCTTAATGGGCAGGGTCGAGTACGGCTACACCTTC
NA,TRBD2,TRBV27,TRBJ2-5,CASRLSGEETQYF,TGTGCCAGCAGACTAAGCGGGGAAGAGACCCAGTACTTC
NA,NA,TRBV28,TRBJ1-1,CASSYLGLNTEAFF,TGTGCCAGCAGTTACCTTGGCCTGAACACTGAAGCTTTCTTT
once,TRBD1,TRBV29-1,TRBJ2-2,CSVTDRPLNTGELFF,TGCAGCGTCACGGACAGGCCGCTAAACACCGGGGAGCTGTTTTTT
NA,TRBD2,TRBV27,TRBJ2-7,CASSDRLAGALYEQYF,TGTGCCAGCAGTGATCGACTAGCGGGAGCGCTATACGAGCAGTACTTC
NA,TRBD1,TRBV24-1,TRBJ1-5,CATALRDSHQPQHF,TGTGCCACCGCGCTCCGGGACAGTCACCAGCCCCAGCATTTT
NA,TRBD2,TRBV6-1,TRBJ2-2,CASSASSGRGATGELFF,TGTGCCAGCAGTGCATCTAGCGGGAGGGGGGCCACCGGGGAGCTGTTTTTT
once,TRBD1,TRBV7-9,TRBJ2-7,CASSTMGQGEQYF,TGTGCCAGCAGCACAATGGGACAGGGCGAGCAGTACTTC
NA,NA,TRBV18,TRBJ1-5,CASSPRGRDQPQHF,TGTGCCAGCTCACCCCGAGGGCGCGATCAGCCCCAGCATTTT
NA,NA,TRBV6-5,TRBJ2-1,CASSWLPALERNEQFF,TGTGCCAGCAGTTGGTTGCCGGCGCTTGAGCGCAATGAGCAGTTCTTC
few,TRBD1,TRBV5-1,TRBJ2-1,CASSLSPSRGQNEQFF,TGCGCCAGCAGCTTGTCGCCAAGCAGGGGGCAAAATGAGCAGTTCTTC
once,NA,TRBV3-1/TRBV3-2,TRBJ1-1,CASSQPGRGTEAFF,TGTGCCAGCAGCCAGCCGGGGAGGGGGACTGAAGCTTTCTTT
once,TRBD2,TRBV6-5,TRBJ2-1,CASSYPGTSGGQFF,TGTGCCAGCAGTTACCCTGGGACTAGCGGTGGGCAGTTCTTC
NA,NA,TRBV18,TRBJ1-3,CASSPAGNSGNTIYF,TGTGCCAGCTCACCGGCGGGTAACTCTGGAAACACCATATATTTT
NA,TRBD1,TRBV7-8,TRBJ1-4,CASSPQGGPNEKLFF,TGTGCCAGCAGCCCGCAAGGGGGCCCAAATGAAAAACTGTTTTTT